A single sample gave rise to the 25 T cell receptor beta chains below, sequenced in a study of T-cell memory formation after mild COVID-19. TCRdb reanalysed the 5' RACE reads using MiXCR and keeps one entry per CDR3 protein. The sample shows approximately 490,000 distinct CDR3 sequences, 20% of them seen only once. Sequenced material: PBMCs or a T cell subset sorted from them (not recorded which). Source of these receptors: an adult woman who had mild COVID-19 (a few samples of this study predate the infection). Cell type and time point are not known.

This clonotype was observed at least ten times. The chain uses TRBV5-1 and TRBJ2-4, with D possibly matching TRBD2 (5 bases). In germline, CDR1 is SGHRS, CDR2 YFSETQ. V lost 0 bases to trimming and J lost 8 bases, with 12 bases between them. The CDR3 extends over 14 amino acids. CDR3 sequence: CASSLGEGMDIQYF. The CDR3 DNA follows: TGCGCCAGCAGCTTGGGAGAGGGTATGGACATTCAGTACTTC.

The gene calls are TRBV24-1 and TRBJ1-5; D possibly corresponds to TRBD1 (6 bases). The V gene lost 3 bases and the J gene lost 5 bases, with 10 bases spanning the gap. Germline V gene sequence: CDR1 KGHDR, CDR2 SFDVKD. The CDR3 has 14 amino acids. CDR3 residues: CATSDRGQDQPQHF. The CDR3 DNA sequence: TGTGCCACCAGTGATCGGGGGCAGGATCAGCCCCAGCATTTT.

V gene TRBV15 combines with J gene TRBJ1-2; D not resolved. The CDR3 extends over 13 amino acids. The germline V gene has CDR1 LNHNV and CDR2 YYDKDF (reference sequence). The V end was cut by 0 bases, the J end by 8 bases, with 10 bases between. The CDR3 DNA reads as TGTGCCACCAGCAGAGATTACCCGGAAGGCTACACCTTC. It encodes CATSRDYPEGYTF.

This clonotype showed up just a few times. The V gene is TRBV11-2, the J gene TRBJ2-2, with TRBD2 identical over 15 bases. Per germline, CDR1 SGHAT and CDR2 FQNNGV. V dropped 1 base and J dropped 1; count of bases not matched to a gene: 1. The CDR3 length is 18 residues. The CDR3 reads CASSLVGLAGGNTGELFF. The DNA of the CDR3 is TGTGCCAGCAGCTTAGTGGGACTAGCGGGGGGGAACACCGGGGAGCTGTTTTTT.

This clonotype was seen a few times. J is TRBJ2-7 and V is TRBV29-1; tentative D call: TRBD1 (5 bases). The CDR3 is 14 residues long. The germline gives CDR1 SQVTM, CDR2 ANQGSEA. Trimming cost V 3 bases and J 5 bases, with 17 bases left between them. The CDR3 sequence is CSVELGSGIHEQYF. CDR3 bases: TGCAGCGTTGAGCTGGGGTCAGGGATTCACGAGCAGTACTTC.

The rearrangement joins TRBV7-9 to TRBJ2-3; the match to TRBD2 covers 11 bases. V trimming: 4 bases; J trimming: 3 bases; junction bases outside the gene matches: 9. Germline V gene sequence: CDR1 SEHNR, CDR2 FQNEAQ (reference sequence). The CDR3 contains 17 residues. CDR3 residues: CASSSTTSGRGTDTQYF. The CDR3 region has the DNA TGTGCCAGCAGCTCAACCACTAGCGGGAGAGGGACAGATACGCAGTATTTT.

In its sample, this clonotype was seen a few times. CDR3 sequence (DNA): TGTGCCAGTCACCCGGGACAGGGCACTGAAGCTTTCTTT. As protein: CASHPGQGTEAFF. The chain couples TRBV19 to TRBJ1-1; 9 positions match TRBD1. CDR1 is LNHDA and CDR2 is SQIVND in the germline V gene (reference sequence). This CDR3 is 13 amino acids long. J lost 4 bases, V lost 8 bases, and 5 bases had no gene match.

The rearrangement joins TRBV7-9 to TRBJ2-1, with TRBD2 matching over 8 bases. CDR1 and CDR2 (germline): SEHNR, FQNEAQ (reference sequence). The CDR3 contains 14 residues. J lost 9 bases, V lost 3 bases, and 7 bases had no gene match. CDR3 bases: TGTGCCAGCAGCTTCAGCGGGAGAAGCCCTGAGCAGTTCTTC. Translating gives CASSFSGRSPEQFF.

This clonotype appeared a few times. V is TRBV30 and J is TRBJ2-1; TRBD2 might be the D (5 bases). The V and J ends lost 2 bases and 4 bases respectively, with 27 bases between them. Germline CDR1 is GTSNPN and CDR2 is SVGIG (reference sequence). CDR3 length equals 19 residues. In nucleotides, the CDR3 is TGTGCCTGGAGTCCCCGAGGACGGGATCGCCCCTCCACATACAATGAGCAGTTCTTC. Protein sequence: CAWSPRGRDRPSTYNEQFF.

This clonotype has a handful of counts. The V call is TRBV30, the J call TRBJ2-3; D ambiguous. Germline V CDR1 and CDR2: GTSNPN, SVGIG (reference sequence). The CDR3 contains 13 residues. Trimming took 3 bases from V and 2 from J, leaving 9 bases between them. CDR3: CAWRTFPTDTQYF. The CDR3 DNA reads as TGTGCCTGGAGGACTTTCCCCACAGATACGCAGTATTTT.

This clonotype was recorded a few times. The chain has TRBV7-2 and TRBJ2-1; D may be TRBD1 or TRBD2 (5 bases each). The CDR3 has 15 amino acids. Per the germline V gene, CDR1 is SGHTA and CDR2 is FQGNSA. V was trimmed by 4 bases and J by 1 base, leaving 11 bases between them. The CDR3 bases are TGTGCCAGCAGCTCGCGATGGGGGTCCTACAATGAGCAGTTCTTC. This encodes CASSSRWGSYNEQFF.

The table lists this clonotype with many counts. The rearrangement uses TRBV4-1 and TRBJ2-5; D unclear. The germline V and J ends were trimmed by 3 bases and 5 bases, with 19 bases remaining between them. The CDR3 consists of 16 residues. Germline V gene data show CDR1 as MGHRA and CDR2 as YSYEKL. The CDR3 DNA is TGCGCCAGCAGCCAGGCAGATCCATCATCGAGGGAGACCCAGTACTTC. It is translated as CASSQADPSSRETQYF.

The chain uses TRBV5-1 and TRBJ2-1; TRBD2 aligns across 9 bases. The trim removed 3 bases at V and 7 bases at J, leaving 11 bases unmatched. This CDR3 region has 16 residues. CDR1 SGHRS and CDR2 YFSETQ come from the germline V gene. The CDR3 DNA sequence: TGCGCCAGCAGCTCCGCCGGGACTAGCTTGTGGAATGAGCAGTTCTTC. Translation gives CASSSAGTSLWNEQFF.

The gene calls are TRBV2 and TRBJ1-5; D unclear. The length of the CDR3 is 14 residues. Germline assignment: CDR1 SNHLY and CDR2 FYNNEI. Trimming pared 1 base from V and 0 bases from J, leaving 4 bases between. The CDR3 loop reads CASSEGHSNQPQHF. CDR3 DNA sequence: TGTGCCAGCAGTGAAGGGCATAGCAATCAGCCCCAGCATTTT.

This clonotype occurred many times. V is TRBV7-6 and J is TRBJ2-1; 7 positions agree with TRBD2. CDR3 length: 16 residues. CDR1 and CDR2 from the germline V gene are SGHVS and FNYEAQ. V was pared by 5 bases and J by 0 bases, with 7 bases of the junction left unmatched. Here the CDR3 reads CASSHSSGDSYNEQFF. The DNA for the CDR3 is TGTGCCAGCAGCCACTCTAGCGGTGACTCCTACAATGAGCAGTTCTTC.

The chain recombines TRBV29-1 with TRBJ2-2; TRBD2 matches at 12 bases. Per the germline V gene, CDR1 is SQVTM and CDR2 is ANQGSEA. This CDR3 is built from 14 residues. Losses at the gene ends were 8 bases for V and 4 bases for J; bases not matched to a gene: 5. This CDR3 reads CSSRTSGTTGELFF. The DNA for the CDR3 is TGCAGCTCCCGGACTAGCGGGACCACCGGGGAGCTGTTTTTT.

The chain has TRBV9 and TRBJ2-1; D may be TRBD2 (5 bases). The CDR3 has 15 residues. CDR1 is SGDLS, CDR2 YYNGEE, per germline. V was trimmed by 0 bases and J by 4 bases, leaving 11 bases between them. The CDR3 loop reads CASSVGADLYNEQFF. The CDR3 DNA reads TGTGCCAGCAGCGTAGGAGCGGACCTATACAATGAGCAGTTCTTC.

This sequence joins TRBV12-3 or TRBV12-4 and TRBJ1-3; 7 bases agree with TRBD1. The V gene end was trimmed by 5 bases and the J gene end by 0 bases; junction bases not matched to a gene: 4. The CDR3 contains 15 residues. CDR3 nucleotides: TGTGCCAGCAGTACAGGGGCTCTCTCTGGAAACACCATATATTTT. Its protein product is CASSTGALSGNTIYF.

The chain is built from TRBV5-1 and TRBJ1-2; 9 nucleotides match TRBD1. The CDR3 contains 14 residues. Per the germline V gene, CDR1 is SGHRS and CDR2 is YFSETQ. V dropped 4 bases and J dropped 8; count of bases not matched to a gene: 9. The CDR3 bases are TGCGCCAGCAGCGTGGACAGGGGCCACGGCGGCTACACCTTC. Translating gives CASSVDRGHGGYTF.

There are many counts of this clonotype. CDR3 nucleotide sequence: TGTGCCAGCAGCACTTTTAGGAGACTAGCGGGAGAGACCGGGGAGCTGTTTTTT. It specifies CASSTFRRLAGETGELFF. The chain links TRBV7-2 to TRBJ2-2, with 12 bases that match TRBD2. After removal of 5 bases from V and 5 bases from J, the junction contained 12 bases not matched to a gene. Per the germline V gene, CDR1 is SGHTA and CDR2 is FQGNSA. This CDR3 has 18 amino acids.

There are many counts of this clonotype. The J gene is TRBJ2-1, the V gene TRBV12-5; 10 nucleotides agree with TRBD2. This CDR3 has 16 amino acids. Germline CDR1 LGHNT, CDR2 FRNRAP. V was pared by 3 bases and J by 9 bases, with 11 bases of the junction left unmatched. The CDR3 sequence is CASGFLAGGRLGEQFF. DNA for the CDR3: TGTGCTAGTGGTTTTTTAGCGGGAGGACGATTAGGTGAGCAGTTCTTC.

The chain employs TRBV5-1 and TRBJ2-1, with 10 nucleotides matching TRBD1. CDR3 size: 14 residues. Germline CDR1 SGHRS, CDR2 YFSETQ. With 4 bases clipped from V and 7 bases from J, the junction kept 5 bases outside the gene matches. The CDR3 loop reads CASSGMGQGNEQFF. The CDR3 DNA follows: TGCGCCAGCAGCGGAATGGGACAGGGGAATGAGCAGTTCTTC.

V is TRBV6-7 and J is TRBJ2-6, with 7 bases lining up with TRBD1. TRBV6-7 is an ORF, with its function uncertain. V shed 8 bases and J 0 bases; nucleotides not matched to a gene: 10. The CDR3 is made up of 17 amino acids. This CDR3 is CASPFGAGGSGANVLTF. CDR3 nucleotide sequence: TGTGCCAGCCCATTTGGGGCAGGGGGCTCTGGGGCCAACGTCCTGACTTTC.

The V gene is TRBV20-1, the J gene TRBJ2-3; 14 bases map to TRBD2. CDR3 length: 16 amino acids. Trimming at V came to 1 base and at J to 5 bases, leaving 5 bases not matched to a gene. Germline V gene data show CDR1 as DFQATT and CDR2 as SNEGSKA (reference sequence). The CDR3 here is CSARGLAGGVGDTQYF. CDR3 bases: TGCAGTGCTAGAGGACTAGCGGGAGGGGTAGGAGATACGCAGTATTTT.

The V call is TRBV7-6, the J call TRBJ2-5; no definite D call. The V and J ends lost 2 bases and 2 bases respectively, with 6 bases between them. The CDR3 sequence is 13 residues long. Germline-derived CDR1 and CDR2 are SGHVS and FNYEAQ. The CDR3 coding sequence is TGTGCCAGCAGCTTAAGCCTTCAAGAGACCCAGTACTTC. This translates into CASSLSLQETQYF.